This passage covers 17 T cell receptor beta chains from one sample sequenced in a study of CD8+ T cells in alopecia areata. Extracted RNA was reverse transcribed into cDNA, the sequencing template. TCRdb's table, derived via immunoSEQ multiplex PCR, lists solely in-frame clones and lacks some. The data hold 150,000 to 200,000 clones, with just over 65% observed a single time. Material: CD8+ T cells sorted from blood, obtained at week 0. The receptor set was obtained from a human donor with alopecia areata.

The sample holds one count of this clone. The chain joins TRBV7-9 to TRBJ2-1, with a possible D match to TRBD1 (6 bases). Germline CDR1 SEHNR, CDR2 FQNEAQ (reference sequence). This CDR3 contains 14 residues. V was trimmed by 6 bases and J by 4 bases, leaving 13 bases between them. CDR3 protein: CASREQGPYNEQFF. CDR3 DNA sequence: TGTGCCAGCAGGGAACAGGGACCGTACAATGAGCAGTTCTTC.

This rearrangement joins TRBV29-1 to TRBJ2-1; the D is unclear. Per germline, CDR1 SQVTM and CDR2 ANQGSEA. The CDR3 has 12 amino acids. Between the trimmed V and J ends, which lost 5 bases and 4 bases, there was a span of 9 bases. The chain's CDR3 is CSVSDEYNEQFF. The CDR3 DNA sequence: TGCAGCGTTTCCGACGAGTACAATGAGCAGTTCTTC.

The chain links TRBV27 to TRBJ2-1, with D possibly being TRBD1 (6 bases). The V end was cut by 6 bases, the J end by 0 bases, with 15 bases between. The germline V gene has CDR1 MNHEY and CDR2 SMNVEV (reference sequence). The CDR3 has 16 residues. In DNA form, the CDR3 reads TGTGCCAGCAGACAGGACAGAGTAAACTCCTACAATGAGCAGTTCTTC. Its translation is CASRQDRVNSYNEQFF.

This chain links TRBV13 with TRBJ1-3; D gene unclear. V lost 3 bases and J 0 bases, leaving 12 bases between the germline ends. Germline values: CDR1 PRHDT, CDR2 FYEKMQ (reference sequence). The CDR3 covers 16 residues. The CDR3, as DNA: TGTGCCAGCAGCTTTGCCAGAGGAGTCTCTGGAAACACCATATATTTT. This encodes CASSFARGVSGNTIYF.

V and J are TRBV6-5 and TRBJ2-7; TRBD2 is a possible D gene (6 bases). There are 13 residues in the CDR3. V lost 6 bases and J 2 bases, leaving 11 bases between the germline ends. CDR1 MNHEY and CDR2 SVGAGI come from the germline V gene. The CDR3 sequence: CASSRDFPYEQYF. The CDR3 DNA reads TGTGCCAGCAGCCGGGACTTCCCCTACGAGCAGTACTTC.

Here the CDR3 DNA reads TGTGCCAGCAGCCCAGGACAGCCCGGCTGGGTGAGCTCCTACAATGAGCAGTTCTTC. Protein: CASSPGQPGWVSSYNEQFF. The chain recombines TRBV27 with TRBJ2-1; D might be TRBD1 (6 bases). Germline CDR1 is MNHEY and CDR2 is SMNVEV (reference sequence). Deletions cut 6 bases from V and 0 bases from J, with 24 bases between. The CDR3 length is 19 residues.

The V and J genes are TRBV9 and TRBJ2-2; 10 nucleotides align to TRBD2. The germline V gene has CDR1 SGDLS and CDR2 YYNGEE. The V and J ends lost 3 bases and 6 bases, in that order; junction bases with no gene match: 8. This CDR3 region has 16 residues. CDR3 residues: CASSEGAGGRPGELFF. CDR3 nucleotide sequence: TGTGCCAGCAGCGAGGGAGCGGGGGGGCGACCCGGGGAGCTGTTTTTT.

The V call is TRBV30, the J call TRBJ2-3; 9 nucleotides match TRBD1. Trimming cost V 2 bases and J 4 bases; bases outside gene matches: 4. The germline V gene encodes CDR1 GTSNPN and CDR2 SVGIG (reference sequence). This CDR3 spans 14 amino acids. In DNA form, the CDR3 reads TGTGCCTGGAGTCCAAGACAGGGGGCAGATACGCAGTATTTT. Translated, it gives CAWSPRQGADTQYF.

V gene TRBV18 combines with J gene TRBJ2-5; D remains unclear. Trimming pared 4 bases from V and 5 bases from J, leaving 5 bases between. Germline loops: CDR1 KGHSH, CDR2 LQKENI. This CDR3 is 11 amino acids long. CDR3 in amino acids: CASSQRETQYF. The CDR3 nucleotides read TGTGCCAGCTCACAGAGGGAGACCCAGTACTTC.

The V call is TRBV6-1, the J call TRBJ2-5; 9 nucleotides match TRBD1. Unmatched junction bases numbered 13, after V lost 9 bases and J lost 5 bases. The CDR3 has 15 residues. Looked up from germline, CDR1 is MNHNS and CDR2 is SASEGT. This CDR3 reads CASSITGGAGETQYF. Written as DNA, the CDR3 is TGTGCCAGTTCGATTACAGGGGGCGCGGGGGAGACCCAGTACTTC.

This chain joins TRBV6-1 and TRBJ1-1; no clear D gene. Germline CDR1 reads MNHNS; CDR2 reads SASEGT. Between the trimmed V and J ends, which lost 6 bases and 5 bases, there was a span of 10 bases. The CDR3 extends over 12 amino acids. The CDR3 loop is CASSSVRTEAFF. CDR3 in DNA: TGTGCCAGCAGCTCAGTCCGAACTGAAGCTTTCTTT.

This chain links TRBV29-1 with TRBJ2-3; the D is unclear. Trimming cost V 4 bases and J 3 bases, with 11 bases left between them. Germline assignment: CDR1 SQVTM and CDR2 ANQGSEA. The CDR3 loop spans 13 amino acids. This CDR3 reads CSVVVKETDTQYF. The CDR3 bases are TGCAGCGTTGTCGTCAAGGAAACAGATACGCAGTATTTT.

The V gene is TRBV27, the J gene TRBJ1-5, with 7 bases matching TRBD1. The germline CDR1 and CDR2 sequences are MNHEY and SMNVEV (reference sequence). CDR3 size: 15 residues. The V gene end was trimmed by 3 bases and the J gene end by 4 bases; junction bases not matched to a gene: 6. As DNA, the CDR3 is TGTGCCAGCAGTTTGGGTCAGGGGGGAAATCAGCCCCAGCATTTT. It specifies CASSLGQGGNQPQHF.

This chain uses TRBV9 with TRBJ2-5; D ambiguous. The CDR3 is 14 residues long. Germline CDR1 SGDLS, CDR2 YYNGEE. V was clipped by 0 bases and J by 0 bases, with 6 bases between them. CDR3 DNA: TGTGCCAGCAGCGTAGAGGCCGACCAAGAGACCCAGTACTTC. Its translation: CASSVEADQETQYF. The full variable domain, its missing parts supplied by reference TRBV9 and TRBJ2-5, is DSGVTQTPKHLITATGQRVTLRCSPRSGDLSVYWYQQSLDQGLQFLIQYYNGEERAKGNILERFSAQQFPDLHSELNLSSLELGDSALYFCASSVEADQETQYFGPGTRLLVL.

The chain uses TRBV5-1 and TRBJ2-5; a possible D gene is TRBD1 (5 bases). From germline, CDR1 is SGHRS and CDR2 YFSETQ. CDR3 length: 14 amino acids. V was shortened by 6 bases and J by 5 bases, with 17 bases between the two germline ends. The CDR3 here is CASTRSWGTETQYF. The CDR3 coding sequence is TGCGCCAGCACCCGGTCGTGGGGCACGGAGACCCAGTACTTC.

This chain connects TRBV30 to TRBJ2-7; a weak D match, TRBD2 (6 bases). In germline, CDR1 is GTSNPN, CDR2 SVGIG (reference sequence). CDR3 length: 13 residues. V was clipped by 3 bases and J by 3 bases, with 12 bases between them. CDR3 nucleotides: TGTGCCTGGAGCGGAGGGTCTGGCTACGAGCAGTACTTC. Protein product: CAWSGGSGYEQYF.

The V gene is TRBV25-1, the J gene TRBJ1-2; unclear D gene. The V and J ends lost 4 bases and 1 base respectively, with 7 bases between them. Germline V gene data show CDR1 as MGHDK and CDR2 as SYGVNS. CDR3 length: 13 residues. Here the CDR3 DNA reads TGTGCCAGCAGTGGCACGGGTAACTATGGCTACACCTTC. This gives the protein CASSGTGNYGYTF.